These T cell receptor beta chains were read from a single sample in a study of post-analysis software for immune sequencing data. TCRdb itself ran the PCR reads through MiXCR, one entry per CDR3 protein. The data contain about 760,000 distinct CDR3 sequences, 25% to 30% of them singletons. The sequenced material came from blood. Every receptor here comes from a girl between 10 and 17 years old with multiple sclerosis. Each CDR3 is given with its conserved first and last residue. Each record gives: D gene, V gene, clone size, J gene, CDR3 DNA, CDR3 protein. The D gene is left open where the match is weak. Clone size appears in some rows only: once, few, many, or a class for an expanded clone.

d_gene: NA; v_gene: TRBV20-1; abundance: few; j_gene: TRBJ1-6; CDR3nt: TGCAGTGCTAGATCCCGGGGTTCCTATAATTCACCCCTCCACTTT; CDR3aa: CSARSRGSYNSPLHF
d_gene: NA; v_gene: TRBV20-1; abundance: NA; j_gene: TRBJ2-1; CDR3nt: TGCAGTGCTAACAGCCCAGAGGAGGATGACAATGAGCAGTTCTTC; CDR3aa: CSANSPEEDDNEQFF
d_gene: NA; v_gene: TRBV20-1; abundance: many; j_gene: TRBJ1-2; CDR3nt: TGCAGTGCTAGAGGTTCGGGAGGCTACACCTTC; CDR3aa: CSARGSGGYTF
d_gene: NA; v_gene: TRBV29-1; abundance: many; j_gene: TRBJ2-3; CDR3nt: TGCAGCGCGGCATCTGGGGGCACAGATACGCAGTATTTT; CDR3aa: CSAASGGTDTQYF
d_gene: NA; v_gene: TRBV29-1; abundance: few; j_gene: TRBJ2-5; CDR3nt: TGCAGCGTTGAGGGAGCCGGTCGGTCGTACCAAGAGACCCAGTACTTC; CDR3aa: CSVEGAGRSYQETQYF
d_gene: NA; v_gene: TRBV4-3; abundance: NA; j_gene: TRBJ1-2; CDR3nt: TGCGCCAGCAGCCAAGATCTCGCCGTTCCTCATGGCTACACCTTC; CDR3aa: CASSQDLAVPHGYTF
d_gene: NA; v_gene: TRBV6-6; abundance: NA; j_gene: TRBJ1-6; CDR3nt: TGTGCCAGCAGTGGGACACGAGGAGGTTCACCCCTCCACTTT; CDR3aa: CASSGTRGGSPLHF
d_gene: NA; v_gene: TRBV5-1; abundance: NA; j_gene: TRBJ2-7; CDR3nt: TGCGCCAGCAACCCCAGGCCCTCTACCTACGAGCAGTACTTC; CDR3aa: CASNPRPSTYEQYF
d_gene: NA; v_gene: TRBV20-1; abundance: NA; j_gene: TRBJ2-5; CDR3nt: TGCAGTGCTAGGGCGGAGGGAGAGACCCAGTACTTC; CDR3aa: CSARAEGETQYF
d_gene: NA; v_gene: TRBV28; abundance: few; j_gene: TRBJ2-5; CDR3nt: TGTGCCAGCAGTTATTCGCAGGGTTCGGAGACCCAGTACTTC; CDR3aa: CASSYSQGSETQYF
d_gene: NA; v_gene: TRBV20-1; abundance: few; j_gene: TRBJ2-3; CDR3nt: TGCAGTGCTAGAGACTGGGTAGGGGAGGATACGCAGTATTTT; CDR3aa: CSARDWVGEDTQYF
d_gene: TRBD2; v_gene: TRBV7-6; abundance: NA; j_gene: TRBJ2-5; CDR3nt: TGTGCCAGCAGCTTAGCGATGCTAGCGGGGGGGTCCGGAGAGACCCAGTACTTC; CDR3aa: CASSLAMLAGGSGETQYF
d_gene: TRBD1; v_gene: TRBV12-3/TRBV12-4; abundance: few; j_gene: TRBJ2-2; CDR3nt: TGTGCCAGCAGCCGGGACAGACCGAACACCGGGGAGCTGTTTTTT; CDR3aa: CASSRDRPNTGELFF
d_gene: TRBD2; v_gene: TRBV10-1; abundance: few; j_gene: TRBJ2-1; CDR3nt: TGCGCCAGCAGTGAGTCGACTAGCGGGGGCTACAATGAGCAGTTCTTC; CDR3aa: CASSESTSGGYNEQFF
d_gene: NA; v_gene: TRBV10-3; abundance: NA; j_gene: TRBJ2-6; CDR3nt: TGTGCCATCAGTGAGCCCAGGGCGGGGACTGGGGCCAACGTCCTGACTTTC; CDR3aa: CAISEPRAGTGANVLTF
d_gene: NA; v_gene: TRBV7-2; abundance: few; j_gene: TRBJ2-3; CDR3nt: TGTGCCAGCAGTCGGGACTTCCAAGCTTCATCCACAGATACGCAGTATTTT; CDR3aa: CASSRDFQASSTDTQYF
d_gene: TRBD2; v_gene: TRBV6-1; abundance: few; j_gene: TRBJ2-1; CDR3nt: TGTGCCAGCAGTGGGGGGGGCGCTCCTAGCGGGCGTAGCTCCTACAATGAGCAGTTCTTC; CDR3aa: CASSGGGAPSGRSSYNEQFF
d_gene: NA; v_gene: TRBV21-1; abundance: few; j_gene: TRBJ2-7; CDR3nt: TGTGCCAGCAGCAAAGGGTGTAAGGGCTGCGAGCAGTACTTC; CDR3aa: CASSKGCKGCEQYF
d_gene: TRBD2; v_gene: TRBV20-1; abundance: few; j_gene: TRBJ2-1; CDR3nt: TGCAGTGCTCTTACTAGCGGGGGTACCTACAATGAGCAGTTCTTC; CDR3aa: CSALTSGGTYNEQFF
d_gene: TRBD2; v_gene: TRBV6-5; abundance: few; j_gene: TRBJ2-1; CDR3nt: TGTGCCAGCAGTTACGACCCTAGCGGGTCCTACAATGAGCAGTTCTTC; CDR3aa: CASSYDPSGSYNEQFF
d_gene: NA; v_gene: TRBV29-1; abundance: many; j_gene: TRBJ1-2; CDR3nt: TGCAGCGTTGCCGGGGGGAATGGCTACACCTTC; CDR3aa: CSVAGGNGYTF
d_gene: TRBD1; v_gene: TRBV5-1; abundance: NA; j_gene: TRBJ2-5; CDR3nt: TGCGCCAGCAGCTTGAGGCCGAGACAGGGGCAAGAGACCCAGTACTTC; CDR3aa: CASSLRPRQGQETQYF
d_gene: NA; v_gene: TRBV27; abundance: NA; j_gene: TRBJ2-7; CDR3nt: TGTGCCAGCAGTTTACGGGGGACAGCTCTCTCCTACGAGCAGTACTTC; CDR3aa: CASSLRGTALSYEQYF
d_gene: TRBD2; v_gene: TRBV7-8; abundance: NA; j_gene: TRBJ2-3; CDR3nt: TGTGCCAGCAGCTATAGCGGGAAGAGCACAGATACGCAGTATTTT; CDR3aa: CASSYSGKSTDTQYF
d_gene: TRBD2; v_gene: TRBV20-1; abundance: few; j_gene: TRBJ2-3; CDR3nt: TGCAGTGCGAGAAAACCTACCCAGCGGGACACAGATACGCAGTATTTT; CDR3aa: CSARKPTQRDTDTQYF
d_gene: TRBD1; v_gene: TRBV28; abundance: NA; j_gene: TRBJ2-7; CDR3nt: TGTGCCAGCAGTTTAGATCTCCGACAGGGCTACGAGCAGTACTTC; CDR3aa: CASSLDLRQGYEQYF
d_gene: NA; v_gene: TRBV12-3/TRBV12-4; abundance: few; j_gene: TRBJ1-2; CDR3nt: TGTGCCAGCACTACGGGGGCCTTGAACTATGGCTACACCTTC; CDR3aa: CASTTGALNYGYTF
d_gene: NA; v_gene: TRBV5-1; abundance: NA; j_gene: TRBJ2-3; CDR3nt: TGCGCCAGCAGCACGGACCGGGCAGATACGCAGTATTTT; CDR3aa: CASSTDRADTQYF
d_gene: NA; v_gene: TRBV12-3/TRBV12-4; abundance: few; j_gene: TRBJ2-3; CDR3nt: TGTGCCAGCGCCCTAGGCGGCAGCACAGATACGCAGTATTTT; CDR3aa: CASALGGSTDTQYF
d_gene: TRBD1; v_gene: TRBV3-1; abundance: few; j_gene: TRBJ2-1; CDR3nt: TGTGCCAGCAGCCAAGCAGGACAGGGGAGGGATGAGCAGTTCTTC; CDR3aa: CASSQAGQGRDEQFF
d_gene: TRBD2; v_gene: TRBV20-1; abundance: NA; j_gene: TRBJ2-1; CDR3nt: TGCAGTGCTAGAGATGAGGGACTAGCGAGATACAATGAGCAGTTCTTC; CDR3aa: CSARDEGLARYNEQFF
d_gene: NA; v_gene: TRBV20-1; abundance: few; j_gene: TRBJ2-4; CDR3nt: TGCAGTGCTATTAGGGACAAGGCTTTAGGGCAGTACTTC; CDR3aa: CSAIRDKALGQYF
d_gene: NA; v_gene: TRBV5-7; abundance: few; j_gene: TRBJ2-1; CDR3nt: TGTGCCAGCAGCTTATATCGCGGAGCCGAGGAGCAGTTCTTC; CDR3aa: CASSLYRGAEEQFF
d_gene: NA; v_gene: TRBV12-3/TRBV12-4; abundance: few; j_gene: TRBJ2-3; CDR3nt: TGTGCCAGCAGTTCATGGACCACCACAGATGCGCAGTATTTT; CDR3aa: CASSSWTTTDAQYF
d_gene: TRBD2; v_gene: TRBV29-1; abundance: many; j_gene: TRBJ2-2; CDR3nt: TGCAGCGCCGGCGGGGCTAGCGGGAACACCGGGGAGCTGTTTTTT; CDR3aa: CSAGGASGNTGELFF
d_gene: TRBD1; v_gene: TRBV6-5; abundance: NA; j_gene: TRBJ1-1; CDR3nt: TGTGCCAGCAGGGACAGGGGATTTACTGAAGCTTTCTTT; CDR3aa: CASRDRGFTEAFF
d_gene: NA; v_gene: TRBV15; abundance: few; j_gene: TRBJ1-4; CDR3nt: TGTGCCACCAGCAGAGATTGGGGGGAACTGTTTTTT; CDR3aa: CATSRDWGELFF
d_gene: TRBD1; v_gene: TRBV18; abundance: NA; j_gene: TRBJ1-1; CDR3nt: TGTGCCAGCTCACCACGTATGCAGGGGGACCAGAACACTGAAGCTTTCTTT; CDR3aa: CASSPRMQGDQNTEAFF